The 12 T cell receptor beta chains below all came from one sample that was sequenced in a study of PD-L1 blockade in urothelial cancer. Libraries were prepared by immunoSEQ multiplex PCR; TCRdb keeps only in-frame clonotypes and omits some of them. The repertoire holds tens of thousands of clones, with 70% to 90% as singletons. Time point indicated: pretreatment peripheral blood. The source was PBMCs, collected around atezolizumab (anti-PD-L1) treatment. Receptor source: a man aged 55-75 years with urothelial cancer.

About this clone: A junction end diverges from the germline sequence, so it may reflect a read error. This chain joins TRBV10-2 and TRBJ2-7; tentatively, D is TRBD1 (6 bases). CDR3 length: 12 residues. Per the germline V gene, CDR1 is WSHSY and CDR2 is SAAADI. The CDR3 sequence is CASSESGHLLHF. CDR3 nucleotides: TGCGCCAGCAGTGAGTCGGGACATCTTTTGCACTTC.

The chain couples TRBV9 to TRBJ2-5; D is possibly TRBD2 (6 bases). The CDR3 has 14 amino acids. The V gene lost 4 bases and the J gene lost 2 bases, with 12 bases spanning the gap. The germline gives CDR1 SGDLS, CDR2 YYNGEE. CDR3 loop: CASSRGTVQETQYF. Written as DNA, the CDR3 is TGTGCCAGCAGCCGAGGGACTGTTCAAGAGACCCAGTACTTC. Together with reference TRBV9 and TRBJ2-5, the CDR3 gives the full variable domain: DSGVTQTPKHLITATGQRVTLRCSPRSGDLSVYWYQQSLDQGLQFLIQYYNGEERAKGNILERFSAQQFPDLHSELNLSSLELGDSALYFCASSRGTVQETQYFGPGTRLLVL.

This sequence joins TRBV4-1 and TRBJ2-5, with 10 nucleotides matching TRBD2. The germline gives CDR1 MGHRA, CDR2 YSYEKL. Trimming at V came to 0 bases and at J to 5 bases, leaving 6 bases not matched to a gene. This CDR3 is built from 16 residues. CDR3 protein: CASSQDVWTSGETQYF. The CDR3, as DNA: TGCGCCAGCAGCCAAGATGTTTGGACTAGCGGTGAGACCCAGTACTTC.

CDR3 bases: TGTGCCACCAAGACAGGGGGCACTGAAGCTTTCTTT. Translating gives CATKTGGTEAFF. The chain has TRBV28 and TRBJ1-1, with 9 bases aligning to TRBD1. Germline V CDR1 and CDR2: MDHEN, SYDVKM. The CDR3 spans 12 residues. V lost 10 bases to trimming and J lost 4 bases; unmatched junction nucleotides: 4.

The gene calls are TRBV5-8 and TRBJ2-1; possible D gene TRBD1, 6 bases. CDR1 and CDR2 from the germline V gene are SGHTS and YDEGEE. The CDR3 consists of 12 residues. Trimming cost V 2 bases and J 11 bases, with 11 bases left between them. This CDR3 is CASSFDRNKQFF. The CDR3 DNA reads TGTGCCAGCAGCTTCGACAGGAATAAGCAGTTCTTC.

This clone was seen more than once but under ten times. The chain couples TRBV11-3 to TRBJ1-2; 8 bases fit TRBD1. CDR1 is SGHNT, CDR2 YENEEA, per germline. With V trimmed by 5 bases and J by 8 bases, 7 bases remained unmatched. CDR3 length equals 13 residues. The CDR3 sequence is CASSTSQGGGYTF. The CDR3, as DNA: TGTGCCAGCAGCACTTCACAGGGGGGCGGCTACACCTTC.

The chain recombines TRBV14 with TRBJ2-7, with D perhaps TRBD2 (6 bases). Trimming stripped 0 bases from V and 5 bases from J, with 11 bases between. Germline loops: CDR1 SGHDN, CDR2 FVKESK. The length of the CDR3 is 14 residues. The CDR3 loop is CASSQDWGVNEQYF. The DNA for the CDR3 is TGTGCCAGCAGCCAAGACTGGGGGGTCAACGAGCAGTACTTC.

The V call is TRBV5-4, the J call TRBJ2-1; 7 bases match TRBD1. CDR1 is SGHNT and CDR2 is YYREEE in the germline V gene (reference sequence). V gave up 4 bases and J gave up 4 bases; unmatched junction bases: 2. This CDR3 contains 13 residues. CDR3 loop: CASSTGQYNEQFF. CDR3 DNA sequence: TGTGCCAGCAGCACGGGACAGTACAATGAGCAGTTCTTC.

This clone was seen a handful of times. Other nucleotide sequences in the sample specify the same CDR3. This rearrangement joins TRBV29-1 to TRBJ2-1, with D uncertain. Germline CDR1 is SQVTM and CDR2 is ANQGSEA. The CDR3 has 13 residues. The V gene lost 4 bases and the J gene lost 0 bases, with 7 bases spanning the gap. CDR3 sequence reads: CSVAYSSYNEQFF. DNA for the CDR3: TGCAGCGTTGCGTATAGCTCCTACAATGAGCAGTTCTTC.

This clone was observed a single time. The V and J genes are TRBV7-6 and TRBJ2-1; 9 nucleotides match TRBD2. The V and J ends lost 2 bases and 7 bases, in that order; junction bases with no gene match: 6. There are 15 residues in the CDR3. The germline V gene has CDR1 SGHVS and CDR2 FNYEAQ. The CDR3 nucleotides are TGTGCCAGCAGCTTAAGGCCTAGCGGGACGAATGAGCAGTTCTTC. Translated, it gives CASSLRPSGTNEQFF. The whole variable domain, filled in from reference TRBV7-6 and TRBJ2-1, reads GAGVSQSPRYKVTKRGQDVALRCDPISGHVSLYWYRQALGQGPEFLTYFNYEAQQDKSGLPNDRFSAERPEGSISTLTIQRTEQRDSAMYRCASSLRPSGTNEQFFGPGTRLTVL.

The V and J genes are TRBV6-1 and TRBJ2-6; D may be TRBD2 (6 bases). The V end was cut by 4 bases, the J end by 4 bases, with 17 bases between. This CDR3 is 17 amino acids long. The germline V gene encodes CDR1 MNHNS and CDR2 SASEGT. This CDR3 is CASSAAGRSIGANVLTF. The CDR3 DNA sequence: TGTGCCAGCAGTGCCGCAGGGAGGAGCATAGGGGCCAACGTCCTGACTTTC.

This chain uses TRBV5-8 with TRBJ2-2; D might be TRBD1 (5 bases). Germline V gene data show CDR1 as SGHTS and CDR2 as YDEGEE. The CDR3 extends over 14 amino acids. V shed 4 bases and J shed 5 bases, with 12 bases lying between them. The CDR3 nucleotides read TGTGCCAGCAGCGTTCGACAGATGACCGGGGAGCTGTTTTTT. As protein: CASSVRQMTGELFF.